This T cell receptor (beta chain) was observed in a study of T cells after yellow fever vaccination. Study information: Preparation of fractions with low cell numbers was performed using SMART-Seq v4 Ultra Low Input.

One entry per CDR3 protein results from TCRdb running MiXCR on the 5' RACE reads. The sample records hundreds of thousands of distinct CDR3 sequences, 18% being singletons. Per germline, CDR1 DFQATT and CDR2 SNEGSKA (reference sequence). The CDR3 length is 14 residues. V was clipped by 6 bases and J by 3 bases; unmatched bases: 8. Concerning this clonotype: What it binds is not known.

Study-wide results and limits: Abundant clonotypes from the bulk population could contaminate FACS-sorted repertoires.

The TCR sequence derives from a man between 18 and 29 years old who received the YFV17D yellow fever vaccine. Sequenced material: PBMCs, taken before the yellow fever booster vaccination. This chain joins TRBV20-1 and TRBJ2-3; TRBD2 matches at 8 bases. CDR3 in DNA: TGCAGTGCGCTACCGGGACTAGGGACAGATACGCAGTATTTT. Protein product: CSALPGLGTDTQYF.